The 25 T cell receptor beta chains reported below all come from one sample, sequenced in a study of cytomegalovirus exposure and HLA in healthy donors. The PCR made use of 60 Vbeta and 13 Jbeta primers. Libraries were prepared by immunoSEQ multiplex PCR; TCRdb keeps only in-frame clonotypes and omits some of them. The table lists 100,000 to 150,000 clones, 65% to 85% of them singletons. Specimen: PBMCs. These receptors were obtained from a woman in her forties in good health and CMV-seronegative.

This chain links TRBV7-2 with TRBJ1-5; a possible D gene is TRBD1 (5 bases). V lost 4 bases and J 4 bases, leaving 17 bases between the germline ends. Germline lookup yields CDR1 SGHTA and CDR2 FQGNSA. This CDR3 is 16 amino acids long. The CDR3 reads CASSSGSGGWNQPQHF. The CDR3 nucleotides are TGTGCCAGCAGCTCGGGATCCGGGGGTTGGAATCAGCCCCAGCATTTT.

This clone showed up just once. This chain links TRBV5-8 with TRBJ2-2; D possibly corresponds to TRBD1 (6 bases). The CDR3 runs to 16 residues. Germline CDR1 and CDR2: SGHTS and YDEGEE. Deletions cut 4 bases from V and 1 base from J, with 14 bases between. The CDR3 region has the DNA TGTGCCAGCAGCACCGGACAGTCACGGAACACCGGGGAGCTGTTTTTT. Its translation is CASSTGQSRNTGELFF.

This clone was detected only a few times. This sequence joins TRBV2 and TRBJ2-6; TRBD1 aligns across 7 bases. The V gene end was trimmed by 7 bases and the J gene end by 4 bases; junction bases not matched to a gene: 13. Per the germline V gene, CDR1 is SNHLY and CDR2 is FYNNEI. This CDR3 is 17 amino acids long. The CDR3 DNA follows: TGTGCCAGCAAACCGGGACACAGGGGACCCGGGGCCAACGTCCTGACTTTC. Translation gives CASKPGHRGPGANVLTF.

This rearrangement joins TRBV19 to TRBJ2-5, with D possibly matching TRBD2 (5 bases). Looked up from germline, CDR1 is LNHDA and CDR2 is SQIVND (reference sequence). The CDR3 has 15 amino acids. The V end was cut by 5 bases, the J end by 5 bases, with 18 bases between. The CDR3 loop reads CASSYLANRGETQYF. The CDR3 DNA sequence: TGTGCCAGTAGTTATTTGGCCAATCGCGGGGAGACCCAGTACTTC.

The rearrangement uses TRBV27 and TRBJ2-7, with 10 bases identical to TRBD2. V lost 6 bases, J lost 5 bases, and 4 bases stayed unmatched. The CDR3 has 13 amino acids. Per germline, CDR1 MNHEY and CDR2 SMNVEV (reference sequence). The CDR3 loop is CASSQREGDEQYF. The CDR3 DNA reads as TGTGCCAGCAGCCAGCGGGAGGGAGACGAGCAGTACTTC.

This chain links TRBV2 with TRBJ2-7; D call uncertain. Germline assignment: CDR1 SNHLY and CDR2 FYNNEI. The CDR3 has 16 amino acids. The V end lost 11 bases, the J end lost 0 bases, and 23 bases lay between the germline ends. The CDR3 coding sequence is TGTGCCGTAATCCGAATAGAGGCGCCGAGCTCCTACGAGCAGTACTTC. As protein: CAVIRIEAPSSYEQYF.

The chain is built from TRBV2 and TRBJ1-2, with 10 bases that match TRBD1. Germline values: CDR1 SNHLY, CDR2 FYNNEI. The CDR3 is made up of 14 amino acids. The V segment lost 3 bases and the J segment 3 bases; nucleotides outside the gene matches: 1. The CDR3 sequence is CASSETGGHYGYTF. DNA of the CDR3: TGTGCCAGCAGTGAGACAGGGGGCCACTATGGCTACACCTTC.

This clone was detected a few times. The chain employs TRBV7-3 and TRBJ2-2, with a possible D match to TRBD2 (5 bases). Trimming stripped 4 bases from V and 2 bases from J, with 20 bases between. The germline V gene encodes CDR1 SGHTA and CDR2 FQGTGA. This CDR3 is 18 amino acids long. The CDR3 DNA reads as TGTGCCAGCAGCTCATCGGACTTATTCGGATTCAACACCGGGGAGCTGTTTTTT. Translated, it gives CASSSSDLFGFNTGELFF.

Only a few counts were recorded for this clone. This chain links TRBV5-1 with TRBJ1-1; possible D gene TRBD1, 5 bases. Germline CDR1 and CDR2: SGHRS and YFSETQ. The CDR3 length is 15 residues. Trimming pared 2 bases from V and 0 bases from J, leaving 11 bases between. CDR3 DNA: TGCGCCAGCAGCTTCCAGGGTATGATGAACACTGAAGCTTTCTTT. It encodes CASSFQGMMNTEAFF. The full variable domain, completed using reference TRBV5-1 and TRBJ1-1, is KAGVTQTPRYLIKTRGQQVTLSCSPISGHRSVSWYQQTPGQGLQFLFEYFSETQRNKGNFPGRFSGRQFSNSRSEMNVSTLELGDSALYLCASSFQGMMNTEAFFGQGTRLTVV.

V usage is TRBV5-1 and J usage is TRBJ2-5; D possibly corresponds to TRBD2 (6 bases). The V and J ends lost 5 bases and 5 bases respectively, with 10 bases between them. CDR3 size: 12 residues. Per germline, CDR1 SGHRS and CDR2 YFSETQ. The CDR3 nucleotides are TGCGCCAGCAGTGGAGGGCTCGAGACCCAGTACTTC. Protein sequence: CASSGGLETQYF. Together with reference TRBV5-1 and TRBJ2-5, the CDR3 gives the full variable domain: KAGVTQTPRYLIKTRGQQVTLSCSPISGHRSVSWYQQTPGQGLQFLFEYFSETQRNKGNFPGRFSGRQFSNSRSEMNVSTLELGDSALYLCASSGGLETQYFGPGTRLLVL.

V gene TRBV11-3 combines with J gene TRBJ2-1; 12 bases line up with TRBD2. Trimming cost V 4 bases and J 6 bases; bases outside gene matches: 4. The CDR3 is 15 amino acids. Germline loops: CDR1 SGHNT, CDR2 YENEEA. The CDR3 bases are TGTGCCAGCAGCTCTGGGACTAGCGGGTTCAATGAGCAGTTCTTC. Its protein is CASSSGTSGFNEQFF.

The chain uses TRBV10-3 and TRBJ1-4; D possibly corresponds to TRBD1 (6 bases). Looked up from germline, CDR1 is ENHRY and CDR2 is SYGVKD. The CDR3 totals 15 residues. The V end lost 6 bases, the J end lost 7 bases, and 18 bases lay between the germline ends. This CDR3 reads CAIRQGRAPTEKLFF. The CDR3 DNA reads TGTGCCATCAGGCAGGGGAGGGCCCCTACTGAAAAACTGTTTTTT.

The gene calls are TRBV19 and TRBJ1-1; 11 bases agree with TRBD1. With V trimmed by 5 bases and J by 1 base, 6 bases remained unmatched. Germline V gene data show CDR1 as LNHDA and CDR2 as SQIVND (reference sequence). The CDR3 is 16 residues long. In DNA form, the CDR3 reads TGTGCCAGTAGTGTTCAGGGGACAGGGGGGAACACTGAAGCTTTCTTT. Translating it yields CASSVQGTGGNTEAFF.

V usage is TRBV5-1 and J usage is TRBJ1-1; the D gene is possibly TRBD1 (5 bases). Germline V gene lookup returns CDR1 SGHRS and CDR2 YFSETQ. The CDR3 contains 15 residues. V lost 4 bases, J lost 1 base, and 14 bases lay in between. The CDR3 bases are TGCGCCAGCAGCCTTATAGCCGGACAGAACACTGAAGCTTTCTTT. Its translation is CASSLIAGQNTEAFF.

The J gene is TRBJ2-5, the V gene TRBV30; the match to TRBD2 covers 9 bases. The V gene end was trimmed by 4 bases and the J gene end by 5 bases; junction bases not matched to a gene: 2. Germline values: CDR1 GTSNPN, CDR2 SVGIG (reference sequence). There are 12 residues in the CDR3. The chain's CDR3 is CAWIAGDETQYF. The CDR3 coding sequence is TGTGCCTGGATAGCGGGGGATGAGACCCAGTACTTC.

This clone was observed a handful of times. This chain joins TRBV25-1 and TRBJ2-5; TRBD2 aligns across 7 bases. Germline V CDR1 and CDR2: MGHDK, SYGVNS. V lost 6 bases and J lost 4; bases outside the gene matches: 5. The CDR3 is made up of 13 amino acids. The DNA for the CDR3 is TGTGCCAGCAGCCCGGCGGGAGTAGAGACCCAGTACTTC. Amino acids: CASSPAGVETQYF. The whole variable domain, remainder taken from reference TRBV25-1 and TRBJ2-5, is EADIYQTPRYLVIGTGKKITLECSQTMGHDKMYWYQQDPGMELHLIHYSYGVNSTEKGDLSSESTVSRIRTEHFPLTLESARPSHTSQYLCASSPAGVETQYFGPGTRLLVL.

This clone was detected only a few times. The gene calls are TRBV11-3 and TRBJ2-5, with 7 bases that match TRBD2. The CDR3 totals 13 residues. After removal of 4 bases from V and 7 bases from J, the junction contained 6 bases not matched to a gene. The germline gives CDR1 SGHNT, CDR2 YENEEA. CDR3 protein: CASSSSPGGTQYF. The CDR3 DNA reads TGTGCCAGCAGCTCCTCGCCGGGGGGGACCCAGTACTTC. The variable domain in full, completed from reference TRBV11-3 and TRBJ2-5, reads EAGVVQSPRYKIIEKKQPVAFWCNPISGHNTLYWYLQNLGQGPELLIRYENEEAVDDSQLPKDRFSAERLKGVDSTLKIQPAELGDSAVYLCASSSSPGGTQYFGPGTRLLVL.

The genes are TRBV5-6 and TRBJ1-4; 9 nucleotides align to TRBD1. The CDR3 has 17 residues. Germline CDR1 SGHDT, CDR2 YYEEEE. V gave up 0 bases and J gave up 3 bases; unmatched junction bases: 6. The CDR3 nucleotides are TGTGCCAGCAGCTTGGCGACAGGGGGAGAGGCTAATGAAAAACTGTTTTTT. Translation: CASSLATGGEANEKLFF.

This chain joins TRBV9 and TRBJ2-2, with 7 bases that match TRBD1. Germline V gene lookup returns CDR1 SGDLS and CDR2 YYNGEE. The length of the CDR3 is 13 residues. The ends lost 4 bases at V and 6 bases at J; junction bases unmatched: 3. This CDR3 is CASSTTGPGELFF. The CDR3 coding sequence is TGTGCCAGCAGCACGACAGGGCCCGGGGAGCTGTTTTTT.

CDR3 DNA: TGTGCCAGTAGTACGACAGGGGGGCTTTCCTACGAGCAGTACTTC. Encoded protein: CASSTTGGLSYEQYF. The chain combines TRBV19 with TRBJ2-7; TRBD1 matches at 9 bases. Germline CDR1 reads LNHDA; CDR2 reads SQIVND (reference sequence). The CDR3 has 15 residues. Unmatched junction bases numbered 5, after V lost 4 bases and J lost 1 base.

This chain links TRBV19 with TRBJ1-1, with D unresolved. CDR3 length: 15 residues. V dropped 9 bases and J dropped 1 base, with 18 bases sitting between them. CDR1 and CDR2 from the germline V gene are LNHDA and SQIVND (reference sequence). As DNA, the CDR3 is TGTGCCAGGCTAGCTTTAGAGGGAAAGAACACTGAAGCTTTCTTT. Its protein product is CARLALEGKNTEAFF.

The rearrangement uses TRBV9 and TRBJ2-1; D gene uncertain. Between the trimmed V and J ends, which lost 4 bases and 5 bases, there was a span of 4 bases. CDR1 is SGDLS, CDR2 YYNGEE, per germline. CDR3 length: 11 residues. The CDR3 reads CASSLNNEQFF. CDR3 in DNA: TGTGCCAGCAGCCTTAACAATGAGCAGTTCTTC.

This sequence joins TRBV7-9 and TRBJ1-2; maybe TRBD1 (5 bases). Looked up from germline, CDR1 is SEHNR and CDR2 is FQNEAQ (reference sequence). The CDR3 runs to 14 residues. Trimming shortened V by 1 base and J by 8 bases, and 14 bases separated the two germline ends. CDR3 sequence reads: CASSLGQGWRGYTF. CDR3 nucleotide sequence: TGTGCCAGCAGCTTAGGGCAGGGTTGGCGCGGCTACACCTTC.

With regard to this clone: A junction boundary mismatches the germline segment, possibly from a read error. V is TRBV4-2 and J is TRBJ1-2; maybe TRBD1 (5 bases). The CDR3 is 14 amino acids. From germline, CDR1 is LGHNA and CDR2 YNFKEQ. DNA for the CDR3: TGTGCCAGCACGATACAGGTTTCTAACCATGGCTACACCTTC. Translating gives CASTIQVSNHGYTF.

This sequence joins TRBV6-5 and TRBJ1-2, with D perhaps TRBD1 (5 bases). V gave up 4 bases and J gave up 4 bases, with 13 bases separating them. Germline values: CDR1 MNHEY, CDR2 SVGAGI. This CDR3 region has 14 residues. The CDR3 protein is CASSSRQKTYGYTF. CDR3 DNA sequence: TGTGCCAGCAGTTCCAGACAGAAAACCTATGGCTACACCTTC.